This TCR beta chain was observed in a study of a mutant IDH1 vaccine in newly diagnosed glioma. Time point defined: week 5, during vaccination. The content of each vaccine dose was 300 ug of mutant IDH1 20-mer peptide, and topical imiquimod accompanied it. Method: immunoSEQ multiplex PCR; TCRdb's copy keeps in-frame clones and lacks some. The table lists roughly 30,000 clones, about 80% of them singletons. The count of this clone is one. Its antigen is still unknown. This CDR3 is 14 amino acids long. The V gene's germline CDR1 is SNHLY and CDR2 FYNNEI. The V end lost 6 bases, the J end lost 4 bases, and 15 bases lay between the germline ends.

The sequences come from PBMCs, collected from a glioma patient whose treatment included an IDH1 peptide vaccine. The J gene is TRBJ1-1, the V gene TRBV2; no clear D gene. This sequence originates from a man between 25 and 39 years old with glioma. The CDR3 bases are TGTGCCAGCAGGGACCGACCCTTAATCACTGAAGCTTTCTTT. This translates into CASRDRPLITEAFF.